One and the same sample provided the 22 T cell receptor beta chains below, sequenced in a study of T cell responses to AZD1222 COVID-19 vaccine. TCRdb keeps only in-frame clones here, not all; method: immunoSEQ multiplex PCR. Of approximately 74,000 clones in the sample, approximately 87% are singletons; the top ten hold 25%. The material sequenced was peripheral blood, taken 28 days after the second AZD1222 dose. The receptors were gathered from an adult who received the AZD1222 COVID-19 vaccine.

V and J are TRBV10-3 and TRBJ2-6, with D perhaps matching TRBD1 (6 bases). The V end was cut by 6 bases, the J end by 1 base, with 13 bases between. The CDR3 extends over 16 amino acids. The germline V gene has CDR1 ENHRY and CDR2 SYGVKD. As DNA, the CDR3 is TGTGCCATCAGGCGACAGGTAGGATCTGGGGCCAACGTCCTGACTTTC. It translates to CAIRRQVGSGANVLTF.

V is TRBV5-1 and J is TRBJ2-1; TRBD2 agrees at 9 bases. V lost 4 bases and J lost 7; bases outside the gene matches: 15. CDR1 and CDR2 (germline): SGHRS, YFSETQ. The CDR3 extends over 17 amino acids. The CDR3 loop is CASSPPRREGLGNEQFF. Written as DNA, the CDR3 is TGCGCCAGCAGCCCCCCACGGCGGGAGGGCCTGGGTAATGAGCAGTTCTTC.

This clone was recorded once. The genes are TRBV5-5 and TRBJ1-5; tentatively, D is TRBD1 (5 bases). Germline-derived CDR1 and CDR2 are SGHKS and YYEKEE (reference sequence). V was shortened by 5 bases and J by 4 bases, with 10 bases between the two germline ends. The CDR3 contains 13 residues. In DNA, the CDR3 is TGTGCCAGCAGGACTAGGGGAAATCAGCCCCAGCATTTT. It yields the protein CASRTRGNQPQHF.

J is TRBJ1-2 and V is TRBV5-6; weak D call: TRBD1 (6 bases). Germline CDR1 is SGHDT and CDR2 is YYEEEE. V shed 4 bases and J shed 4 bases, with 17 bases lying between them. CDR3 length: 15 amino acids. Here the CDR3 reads CASSDGTGNRYGYTF. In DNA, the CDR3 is TGTGCCAGCAGCGACGGAACAGGGAACCGCTATGGCTACACCTTC.

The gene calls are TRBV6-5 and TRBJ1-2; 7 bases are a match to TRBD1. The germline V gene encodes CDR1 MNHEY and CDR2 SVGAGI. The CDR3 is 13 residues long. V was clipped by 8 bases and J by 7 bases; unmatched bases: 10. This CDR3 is CASFLGGASGYTF. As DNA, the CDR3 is TGTGCCAGCTTCCTAGGGGGCGCTTCTGGCTACACCTTC.

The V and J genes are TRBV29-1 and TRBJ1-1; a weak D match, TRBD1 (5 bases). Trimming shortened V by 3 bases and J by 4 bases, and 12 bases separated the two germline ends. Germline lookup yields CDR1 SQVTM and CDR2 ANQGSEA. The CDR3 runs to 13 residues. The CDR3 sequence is CSVDGQGGTEAFF. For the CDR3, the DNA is TGCAGCGTTGACGGCCAGGGAGGCACTGAAGCTTTCTTT.

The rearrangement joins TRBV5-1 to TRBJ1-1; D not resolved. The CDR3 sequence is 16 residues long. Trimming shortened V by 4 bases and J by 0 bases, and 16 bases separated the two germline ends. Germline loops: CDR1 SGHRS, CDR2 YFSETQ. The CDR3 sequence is CASSPGSTNMNTEAFF. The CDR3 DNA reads TGCGCCAGCAGCCCCGGGTCGACCAACATGAACACTGAAGCTTTCTTT. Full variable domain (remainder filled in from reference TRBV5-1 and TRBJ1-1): KAGVTQTPRYLIKTRGQQVTLSCSPISGHRSVSWYQQTPGQGLQFLFEYFSETQRNKGNFPGRFSGRQFSNSRSEMNVSTLELGDSALYLCASSPGSTNMNTEAFFGQGTRLTVV.

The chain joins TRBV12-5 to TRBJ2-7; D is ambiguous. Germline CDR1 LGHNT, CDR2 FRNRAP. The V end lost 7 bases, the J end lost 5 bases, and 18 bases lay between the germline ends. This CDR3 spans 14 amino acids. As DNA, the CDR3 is TGTGCTAGTGCCCGGAATCGGGTTGGCGACGAGCAGTACTTC. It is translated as CASARNRVGDEQYF.

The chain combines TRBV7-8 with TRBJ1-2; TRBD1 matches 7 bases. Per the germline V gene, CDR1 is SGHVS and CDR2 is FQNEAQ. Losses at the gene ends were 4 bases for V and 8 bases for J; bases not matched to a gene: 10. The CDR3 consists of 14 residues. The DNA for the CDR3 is TGTGCCAGCAGCTCTACTCCAGGGGGTTCGGGCTACACCTTC. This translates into CASSSTPGGSGYTF.

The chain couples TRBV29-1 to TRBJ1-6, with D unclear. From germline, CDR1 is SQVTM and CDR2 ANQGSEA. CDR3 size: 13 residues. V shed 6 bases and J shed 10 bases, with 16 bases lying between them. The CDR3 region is CSVADGAASPLHF. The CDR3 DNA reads TGCAGCGTGGCGGACGGAGCGGCGTCACCCCTCCACTTT.

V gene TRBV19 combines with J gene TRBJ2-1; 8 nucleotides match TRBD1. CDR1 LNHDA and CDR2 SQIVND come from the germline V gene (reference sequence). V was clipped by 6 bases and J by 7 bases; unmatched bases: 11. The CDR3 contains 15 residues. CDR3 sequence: CASRPRDRLGNEQFF. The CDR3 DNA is TGTGCCAGTAGACCTCGGGACAGGTTGGGAAATGAGCAGTTCTTC. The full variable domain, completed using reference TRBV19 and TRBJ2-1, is DGGITQSPKYLFRKEGQNVTLSCEQNLNHDAMYWYRQDPGQGLRLIYYSQIVNDFQKGDIAEGYSVSREKKESFPLTVTSAQKNPTAFYLCASRPRDRLGNEQFFGPGTRLTVL.

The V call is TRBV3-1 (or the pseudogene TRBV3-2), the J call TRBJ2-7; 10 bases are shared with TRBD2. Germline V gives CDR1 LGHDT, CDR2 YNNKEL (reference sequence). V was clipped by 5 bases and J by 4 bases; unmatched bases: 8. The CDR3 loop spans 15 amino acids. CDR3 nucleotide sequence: TGTGCCAGCAGCTTTACTAGCGGGGATAGGTACGAGCAGTACTTC. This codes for CASSFTSGDRYEQYF.

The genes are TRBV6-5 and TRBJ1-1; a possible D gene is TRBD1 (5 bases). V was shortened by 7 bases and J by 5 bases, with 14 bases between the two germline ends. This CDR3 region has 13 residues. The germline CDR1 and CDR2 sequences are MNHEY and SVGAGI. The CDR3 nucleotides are TGTGCCAGCAAACTCCAGGGTCGAACTGAAGCTTTCTTT. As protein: CASKLQGRTEAFF.

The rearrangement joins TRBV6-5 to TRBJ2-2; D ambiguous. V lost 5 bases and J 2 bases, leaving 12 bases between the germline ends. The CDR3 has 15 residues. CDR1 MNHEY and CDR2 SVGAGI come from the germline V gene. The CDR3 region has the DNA TGTGCCAGCAGTCAGACATCCCCAAACACCGGGGAGCTGTTTTTT. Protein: CASSQTSPNTGELFF.

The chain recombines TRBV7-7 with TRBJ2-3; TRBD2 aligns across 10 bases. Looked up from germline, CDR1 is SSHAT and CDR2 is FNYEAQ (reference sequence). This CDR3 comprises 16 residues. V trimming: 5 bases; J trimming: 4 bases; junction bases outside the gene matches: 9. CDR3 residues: CASSPQGAGGPDTQYF. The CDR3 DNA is TGTGCCAGCAGCCCGCAGGGAGCGGGAGGGCCAGATACGCAGTATTTT.

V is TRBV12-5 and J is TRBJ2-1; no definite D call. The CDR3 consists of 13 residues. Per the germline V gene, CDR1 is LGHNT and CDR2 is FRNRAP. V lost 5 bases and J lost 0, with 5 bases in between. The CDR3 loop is CASGVSSYNEQFF. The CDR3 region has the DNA TGTGCTAGTGGTGTAAGCTCCTACAATGAGCAGTTCTTC.

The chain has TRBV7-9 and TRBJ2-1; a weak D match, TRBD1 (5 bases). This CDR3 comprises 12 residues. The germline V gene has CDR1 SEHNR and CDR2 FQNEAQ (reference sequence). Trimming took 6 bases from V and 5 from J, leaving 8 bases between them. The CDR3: CASRLTDNEQFF. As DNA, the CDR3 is TGTGCCAGCAGATTGACAGACAATGAGCAGTTCTTC.

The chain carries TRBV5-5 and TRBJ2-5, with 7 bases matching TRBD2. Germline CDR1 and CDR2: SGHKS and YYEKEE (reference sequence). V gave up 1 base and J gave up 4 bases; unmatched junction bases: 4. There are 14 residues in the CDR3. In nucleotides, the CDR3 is TGTGCCAGCAGCTTGAATTGGGGGGGAGAGACCCAGTACTTC. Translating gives CASSLNWGGETQYF. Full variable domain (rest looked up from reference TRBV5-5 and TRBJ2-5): DAGVTQSPTHLIKTRGQQVTLRCSPISGHKSVSWYQQVLGQGPQFIFQYYEKEERGRGNFPDRFSARQFPNYSSELNVNALLLGDSALYLCASSLNWGGETQYFGPGTRLLVL.

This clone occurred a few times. Here the CDR3 reads CASSLMGSSYEQYF. Here the CDR3 DNA reads TGTGCCAGCAGCTTAATGGGCAGCTCCTACGAGCAGTACTTC. This chain links TRBV11-2 with TRBJ2-7; D unclear. V lost 2 bases to trimming and J lost 0 bases, with 8 bases between them. The CDR3 runs to 14 residues. CDR1 is SGHAT, CDR2 FQNNGV, per germline.

CDR3: CASSPEILREMNQPQHF. The CDR3 DNA is TGTGCCAGCTCACCAGAAATTCTCAGGGAGATGAATCAGCCCCAGCATTTT. V and J are TRBV18 and TRBJ1-5, with a possible D match to TRBD1 (5 bases). Per germline, CDR1 KGHSH and CDR2 LQKENI. V shed 2 bases and J shed 4 bases, with 18 bases lying between them. The CDR3 is made up of 17 amino acids.

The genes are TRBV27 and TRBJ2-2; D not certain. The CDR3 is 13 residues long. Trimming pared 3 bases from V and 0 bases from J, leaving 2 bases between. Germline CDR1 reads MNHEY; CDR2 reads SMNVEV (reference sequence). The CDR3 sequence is CASSLSNTGELFF. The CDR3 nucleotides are TGTGCCAGCAGTTTGTCGAACACCGGGGAGCTGTTTTTT.

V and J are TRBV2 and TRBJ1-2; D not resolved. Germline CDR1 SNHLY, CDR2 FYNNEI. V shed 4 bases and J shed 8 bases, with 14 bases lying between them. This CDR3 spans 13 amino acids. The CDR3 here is CASSVAFLGGYTF. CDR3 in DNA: TGTGCCAGCAGTGTGGCCTTCCTGGGCGGCTACACCTTC.